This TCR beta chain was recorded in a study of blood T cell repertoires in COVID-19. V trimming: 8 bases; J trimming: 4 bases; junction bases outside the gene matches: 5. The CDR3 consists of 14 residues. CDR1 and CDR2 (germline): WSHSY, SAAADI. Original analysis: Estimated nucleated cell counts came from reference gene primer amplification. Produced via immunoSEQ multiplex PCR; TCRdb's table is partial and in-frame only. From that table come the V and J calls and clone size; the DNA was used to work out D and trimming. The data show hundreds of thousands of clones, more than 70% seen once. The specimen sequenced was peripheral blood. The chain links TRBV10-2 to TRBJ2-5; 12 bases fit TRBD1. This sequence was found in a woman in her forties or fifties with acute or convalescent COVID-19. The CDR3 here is CASGRDRGLETQYF. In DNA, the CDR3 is TGCGCCAGCGGTCGGGACAGGGGGCTAGAGACCCAGTACTTC.